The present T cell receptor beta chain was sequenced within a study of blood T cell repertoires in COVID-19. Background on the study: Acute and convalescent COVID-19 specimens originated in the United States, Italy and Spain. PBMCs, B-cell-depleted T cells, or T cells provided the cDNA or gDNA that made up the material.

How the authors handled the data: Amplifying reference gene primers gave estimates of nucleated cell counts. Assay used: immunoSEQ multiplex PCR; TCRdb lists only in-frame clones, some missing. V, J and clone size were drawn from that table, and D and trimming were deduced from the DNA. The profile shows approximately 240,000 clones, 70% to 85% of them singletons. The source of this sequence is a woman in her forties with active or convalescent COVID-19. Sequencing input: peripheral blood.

The CDR3 DNA follows: TGTGCCAGCAGCTCTTACAGGGGCAACGATAACTATGGCTACACCTTC. This gives the protein CASSSYRGNDNYGYTF. The V call is TRBV11-2, the J call TRBJ1-2, with 7 bases fitting TRBD1. J was trimmed by 1 base and V by 4 bases; bases with no gene match: 9. The CDR3 is 16 residues long. Per germline, CDR1 SGHAT and CDR2 FQNNGV.